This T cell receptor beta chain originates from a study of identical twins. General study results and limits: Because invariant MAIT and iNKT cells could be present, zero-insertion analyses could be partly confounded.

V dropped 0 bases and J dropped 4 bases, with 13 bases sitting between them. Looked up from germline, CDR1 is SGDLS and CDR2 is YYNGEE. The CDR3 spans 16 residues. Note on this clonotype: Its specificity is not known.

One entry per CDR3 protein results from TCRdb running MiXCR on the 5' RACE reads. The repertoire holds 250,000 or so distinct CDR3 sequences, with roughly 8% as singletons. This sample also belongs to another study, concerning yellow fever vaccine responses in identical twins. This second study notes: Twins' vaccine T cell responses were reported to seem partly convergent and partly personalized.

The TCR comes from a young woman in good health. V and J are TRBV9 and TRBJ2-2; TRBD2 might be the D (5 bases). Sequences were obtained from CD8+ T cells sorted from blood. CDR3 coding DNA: TGTGCCAGCAGCGTAGGAGGGCTTTTAAGCACCGGGGAGCTGTTTTTT. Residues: CASSVGGLLSTGELFF.